Listed below are T cell receptor beta chains from one sample, sequenced in a study of lung T cells in sarcoidosis with Löfgren's syndrome. MiXCR, applied by TCRdb to the reads, yields one record per CDR3 protein. Of 15,000 to 25,000 distinct CDR3 sequences detected, roughly 20% appear once; the ten largest clones hold roughly 4.3%. Sequenced input: CD4+ T cells from PBMCs. The receptors originated from a human donor with sarcoidosis (Löfgren's syndrome or another form), or a control subject (not recorded which). Both conserved end residues are part of each CDR3. The order of the fields is CDR3 length, J gene, D gene, clone size, V gene, CDR3 protein, CDR3 DNA. The D gene is left open where the match is weak. Clone sizes are given selectively: once, few, many, or a class where the clone is expanded.

>13|TRBJ2-1|.|medium-sized|TRBV6-1
CASSVQKYNEQFF
TGTGCCAGCAGTGTACAGAAATACAATGAGCAGTTCTTC
>14|TRBJ1-4|.|many|TRBV4-3
CASSQDRVNEKLFF
TGCGCCAGCAGCCAAGACAGGGTTAACGAAAAACTGTTTTTT
>15|TRBJ2-7|.|many|TRBV19
CASSRTVKDAYEQYF
TGTGCCAGTAGCCGGACGGTGAAGGACGCCTACGAGCAGTACTTC
>15|TRBJ2-1|.|many|TRBV7-6
CASITRRAVYNEQFF
TGTGCCAGCATCACCCGGAGGGCCGTCTACAATGAGCAGTTCTTC
>14|TRBJ2-7|.|few|TRBV11-2
CASSLRAGSYEQYF
TGTGCCAGCAGCTTAAGAGCGGGCTCCTACGAGCAGTACTTC
>11|TRBJ2-1|.|once|TRBV6-2/TRBV6-3
CVSSSLREQLF
TGTGTCAGCAGTTCACTACGTGAGCAGCTCTTC
>14|TRBJ2-3|.|many|TRBV5-1
CASSLPGSTDTQYF
TGCGCCAGCAGCCTCCCAGGGTCGACAGATACGCAGTATTTT
>16|TRBJ1-1|TRBD1|medium-sized|TRBV7-2
CASSLEQGGLYTEAFF
TGTGCCAGCAGCTTAGAACAGGGGGGCCTGTACACTGAAGCTTTCTTT
>13|TRBJ2-5|.|many|TRBV20-1
CSARPGKQETQYF
TGCAGTGCTAGACCAGGGAAACAAGAGACCCAGTACTTC
>18|TRBJ2-2|TRBD2|.|TRBV7-2
CASSFFLTSGRGHGELFF
TGTGCCAGCAGCTTTTTCTTGACTAGCGGGAGAGGTCACGGGGAGCTGTTTTTT